These 8 T cell receptor beta chains were all obtained from the same sample, sequenced in a study of T cell responses to AZD1222 COVID-19 vaccine. Assay: immunoSEQ multiplex PCR; the TCRdb copy retains only in-frame clones and omits some. In the table there are roughly 80,000 clones, around nine tenths of which are singletons. The sample consisted of peripheral blood, taken 28 days after the second AZD1222 dose. These receptors were taken from an adult who received the AZD1222 COVID-19 vaccine.

The J gene is TRBJ1-3, the V gene TRBV2, with unresolved D. This CDR3 comprises 17 residues. V was cut by 4 bases and J by 3 bases, with 19 bases left in between. The germline V gene has CDR1 SNHLY and CDR2 FYNNEI. In DNA form, the CDR3 reads TGTGCCAGCAGTGTTATGCTCGTAGGGAAAGGTGGAAACACCATATATTTT. This codes for CASSVMLVGKGGNTIYF.

The rearrangement uses TRBV27 and TRBJ1-5, with D perhaps matching TRBD1 (5 bases). The V gene's germline CDR1 is MNHEY and CDR2 SMNVEV (reference sequence). V dropped 3 bases and J dropped 3 bases, with 12 bases sitting between them. The CDR3 has 15 residues. CDR3 sequence reads: CASSLGPGPNQPQHF. CDR3 nucleotides: TGTGCCAGCAGTTTGGGACCAGGGCCCAATCAGCCCCAGCATTTT.

For the CDR3, the DNA is TGTGCCAGCAGTTTACAATACTATGGCTACACCTTC. Translated: CASSLQYYGYTF. The rearrangement uses TRBV28 and TRBJ1-2; D unresolved. The V end lost 2 bases, the J end lost 3 bases, and 4 bases lay between the germline ends. Per germline, CDR1 MDHEN and CDR2 SYDVKM. This CDR3 region has 12 residues.

Turning to this clone: In this CDR3 the conserved last residue, phenylalanine or tryptophan, is missing, so a read error is likely. It is unclear where the CDR3 begins or ends on the DNA, so no DNA is shown, and the CDR3 is as TCRdb lists it. CDR3 in amino acids: CASSQRTFSPTEG. This chain connects TRBV18 to TRBJ2-7. The germline V gene has CDR1 KGHSH and CDR2 LQKENI. The CDR3 is 13 residues long, ends included.

This clone came up a few times. The J gene is TRBJ1-5, the V gene TRBV4-3; D ambiguous. The CDR3 length is 13 residues. Trimming cost V 4 bases and J 4 bases, with 8 bases left between them. In germline, CDR1 is LGHNA, CDR2 YSLEER. CDR3 nucleotides: TGCGCCAGCAGCCCCCGCCAGAATCAGCCCCAGCATTTT. Translating it yields CASSPRQNQPQHF.

This clone was seen a single time. J is TRBJ2-7 and V is TRBV19, with a weak D call TRBD1 (6 bases). The V end lost 3 bases, the J end lost 0 bases, and 12 bases lay between the germline ends. The CDR3 sequence is 15 residues long. CDR1 is LNHDA and CDR2 is SQIVND in the germline V gene (reference sequence). The CDR3 DNA reads as TGTGCCAGTAGTATGAGTTGGGGACACTCCTACGAGCAGTACTTC. Residues: CASSMSWGHSYEQYF.

J is TRBJ2-3 and V is TRBV10-2; 15 bases fit TRBD2. Germline CDR1 is WSHSY and CDR2 is SAAADI. The CDR3 has 17 residues. The V gene end was trimmed by 6 bases and the J gene end by 0 bases; junction bases not matched to a gene: 4. The CDR3 sequence is CASRGLAGGPSTDTQYF. CDR3 sequence (DNA): TGCGCCAGCAGGGGACTAGCGGGGGGCCCCAGCACAGATACGCAGTATTTT.

The chain links TRBV5-8 to TRBJ1-1, with TRBD1 identical over 9 bases. J lost 5 bases, V lost 0 bases, and 5 bases had no gene match. The CDR3 is made up of 15 amino acids. Per germline, CDR1 SGHTS and CDR2 YDEGEE. The DNA of the CDR3 is TGTGCCAGCAGCTTGGCGGGGACAGGGAGAACTGAAGCTTTCTTT. Translated, it gives CASSLAGTGRTEAFF.